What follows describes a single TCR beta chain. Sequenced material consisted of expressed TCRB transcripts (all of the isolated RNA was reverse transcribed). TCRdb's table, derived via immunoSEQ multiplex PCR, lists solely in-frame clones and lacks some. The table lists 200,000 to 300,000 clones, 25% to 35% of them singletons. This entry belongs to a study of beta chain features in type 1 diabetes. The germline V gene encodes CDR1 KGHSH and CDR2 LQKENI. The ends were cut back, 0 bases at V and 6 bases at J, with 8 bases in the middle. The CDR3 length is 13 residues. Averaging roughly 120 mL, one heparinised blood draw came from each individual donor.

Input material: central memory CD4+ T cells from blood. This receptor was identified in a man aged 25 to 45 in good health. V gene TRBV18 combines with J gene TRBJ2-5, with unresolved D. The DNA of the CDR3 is TGTGCCAGCTCACCACCGCGTGAGAAGACCCAGTACTTC. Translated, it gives CASSPPREKTQYF.